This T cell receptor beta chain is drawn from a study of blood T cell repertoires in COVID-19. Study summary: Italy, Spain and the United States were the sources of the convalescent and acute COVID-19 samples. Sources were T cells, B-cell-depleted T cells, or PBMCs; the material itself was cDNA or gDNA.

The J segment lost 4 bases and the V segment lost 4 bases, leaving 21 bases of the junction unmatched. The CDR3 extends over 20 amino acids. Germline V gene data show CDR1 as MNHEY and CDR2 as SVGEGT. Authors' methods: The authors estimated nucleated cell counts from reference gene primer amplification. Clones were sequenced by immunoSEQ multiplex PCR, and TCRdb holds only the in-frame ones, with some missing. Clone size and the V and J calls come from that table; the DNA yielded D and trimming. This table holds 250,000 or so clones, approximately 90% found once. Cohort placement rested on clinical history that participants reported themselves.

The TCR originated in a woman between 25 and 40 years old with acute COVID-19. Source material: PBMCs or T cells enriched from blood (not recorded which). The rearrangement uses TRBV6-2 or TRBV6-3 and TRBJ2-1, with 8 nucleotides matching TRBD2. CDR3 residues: CASSWAESSGPRALYNEQFF. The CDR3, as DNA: TGTGCCAGCAGTTGGGCCGAGTCTAGCGGGCCCCGAGCGTTATACAATGAGCAGTTCTTC.